Below are 28 T cell receptor beta chains sequenced from a single sample in a study of cytomegalovirus exposure and HLA in healthy donors. 13 Jbeta primers and 60 Vbeta primers were used for the PCR. Clones were read by immunoSEQ multiplex PCR, and TCRdb kept only the in-frame ones, dropping some. The sample lists about 140,000 clones; 79% were seen once. Sequencing input: PBMCs. The origin of the receptors is a man aged 40-55 years in good health and CMV-seropositive.

The chain has TRBV28 and TRBJ1-2, with 7 bases fitting TRBD1. Germline trimming cut 5 bases from V and 8 bases from J; bases unmatched to any gene: 11. Germline CDR1 and CDR2: MDHEN and SYDVKM. The length of the CDR3 is 14 residues. CDR3 nucleotides: TGTGCCAGCAGTCACCTCCGACAGGGTCGCGGCTACACCTTC. It is translated as CASSHLRQGRGYTF.

The chain is built from TRBV15 and TRBJ1-3; perhaps TRBD1 as D (5 bases). The germline V gene has CDR1 LNHNV and CDR2 YYDKDF (reference sequence). CDR3 length equals 14 residues. The V end was cut by 5 bases, the J end by 4 bases, with 12 bases between. Here the CDR3 reads CATSRGGAGNTIYF. Written as DNA, the CDR3 is TGTGCCACCAGCCGGGGCGGGGCCGGAAACACCATATATTTT. The full variable domain, completed using reference TRBV15 and TRBJ1-3, is DAMVIQNPRYQVTQFGKPVTLSCSQTLNHNVMYWYQQKSSQAPKLLFHYYDKDFNNEADTPDNFQSRRPNTSFCFLDIRSPGLGDTAMYLCATSRGGAGNTIYFGEGSWLTVV.

This clone was seen once. The V gene is TRBV5-6, the J gene TRBJ2-7, with 8 positions matching TRBD1. The CDR3 has 14 residues. Looked up from germline, CDR1 is SGHDT and CDR2 is YYEEEE. V shed 6 bases and J 2 bases; nucleotides not matched to a gene: 7. CDR3 region: CASNRQGTAYEQYF. CDR3 DNA: TGTGCCAGCAATAGACAGGGGACCGCCTACGAGCAGTACTTC. Drawing the rest from reference TRBV5-6 and TRBJ2-7, the complete variable domain is DAGVTQSPTHLIKTRGQQVTLRCSPKSGHDTVSWYQQALGQGPQFIFQYYEEEERQRGNFPDRFSGHQFPNYSSELNVNALLLGDSALYLCASNRQGTAYEQYFGPGTRLTVT.

The chain joins TRBV29-1 to TRBJ2-7; tentative D call: TRBD2 (5 bases). V lost 4 bases, J lost 12 bases, and 16 bases lay in between. This CDR3 has 11 residues. Germline V CDR1 and CDR2: SQVTM, ANQGSEA. This CDR3 is CSVATEEAPYF. The CDR3 DNA reads as TGCAGCGTTGCTACCGAGGAGGCGCCGTACTTC.

The chain uses TRBV4-1 and TRBJ2-7; 10 nucleotides line up with TRBD2. V gave up 4 bases and J gave up 2 bases; unmatched junction bases: 8. This CDR3 comprises 16 residues. Germline lookup yields CDR1 MGHRA and CDR2 YSYEKL. This chain's CDR3 is CASSPRLAGNPYEQYF. Here the CDR3 DNA reads TGCGCCAGCAGCCCTCGACTAGCGGGCAACCCCTACGAGCAGTACTTC.

The rearrangement links TRBV18 to TRBJ1-1; D not resolved. The CDR3 covers 12 residues. CDR1 is KGHSH and CDR2 is LQKENI in the germline V gene. V gave up 6 bases and J gave up 11 bases, with 16 bases separating them. This CDR3 reads CASSPAQDLAFF. CDR3 sequence (DNA): TGTGCCAGCTCCCCTGCCCAGGATTTGGCTTTCTTT.

As regards this clone: The junction and the germline gene differ at one end; a read error may be behind it. This sequence joins TRBV7-7 and TRBJ2-1; 11 nucleotides agree with TRBD2. The CDR3 sequence is 16 residues long. The germline gives CDR1 SSHAT, CDR2 FNYEAQ (reference sequence). The CDR3 is CASSSQLAGAYNEQFF. DNA of the CDR3: TGTGCTAGCAGCTCTCAACTAGCGGGAGCCTACAATGAGCAGTTCTTC.

The genes are TRBV6-5 and TRBJ2-7; TRBD2 matches at 8 bases. The CDR3 runs to 13 residues. V shed 4 bases, J shed 3 bases, and the junction held 2 bases outside the gene matches. Germline-derived CDR1 and CDR2 are MNHEY and SVGAGI. The CDR3 DNA follows: TGTGCCAGCAGTTCGGGACTAGGCTACGAGCAGTACTTC. Protein sequence: CASSSGLGYEQYF.

The genes are TRBV11-2 and TRBJ1-3; D gene uncertain. From germline, CDR1 is SGHAT and CDR2 FQNNGV. V lost 7 bases to trimming and J lost 4 bases, with 5 bases between them. The CDR3 is 11 amino acids. The CDR3 region is CASTPGNTIYF. The CDR3 DNA reads TGTGCCAGCACCCCGGGAAACACCATATATTTT.

This chain joins TRBV21-1 and TRBJ2-1; the listed D gene, TRBD2, was not tested against the DNA. TRBV21-1 is tagged as a pseudogene. The CDR3 spans 17 residues. The CDR3 region is CASSRNTSGRHRNEQFF. In DNA, the CDR3 is TGTGCCAGCAGCAGAAACACTAGCGGGAGACATCGCAATGAGCAGTTCTTC.

The chain joins TRBV6-1 to TRBJ2-2; D is unresolved. V was cut by 2 bases and J by 4 bases, with 8 bases left in between. Per germline, CDR1 MNHNS and CDR2 SASEGT. CDR3 size: 14 residues. The CDR3 DNA follows: TGTGCCAGCAGTGAAAGTCGGTCCACCGGGGAGCTGTTTTTT. Translation: CASSESRSTGELFF.

The CDR3, as DNA: TGTGCCAGCAGCGTAGACGAGTGGAAGCGGGAGGGCAATGAGCAGTTCTTC. Its translation: CASSVDEWKREGNEQFF. The V gene is TRBV7-8, the J gene TRBJ2-1; 10 nucleotides agree with TRBD2. CDR1 is SGHVS and CDR2 is FQNEAQ in the germline V gene. The CDR3 spans 17 residues. V was pared by 5 bases and J by 6 bases, with 13 bases of the junction left unmatched. The whole variable domain, remainder taken from reference TRBV7-8 and TRBJ2-1, is GAGVSQSPRYKVAKRGQDVALRCDPISGHVSLFWYQQALGQGPEFLTYFQNEAQLDKSGLPSDRFFAERPEGSVSTLKIQRTQQEDSAVYLCASSVDEWKREGNEQFFGPGTRLTVL.

The chain links TRBV5-4 to TRBJ2-1; the match to TRBD2 covers 11 bases. The CDR3 consists of 15 residues. V shed 1 base, J shed 9 bases, and the junction held 6 bases outside the gene matches. Per the germline V gene, CDR1 is SGHNT and CDR2 is YYREEE (reference sequence). The CDR3 coding sequence is TGTGCCAGCAGCTTGTTAGCGGGAGGGCCCTTTGAGCAGTTCTTC. Protein sequence: CASSLLAGGPFEQFF.

The chain carries TRBV19 and TRBJ2-4; 8 nucleotides match TRBD1. Looked up from germline, CDR1 is LNHDA and CDR2 is SQIVND (reference sequence). The CDR3 runs to 16 residues. Trimming cost V 1 base and J 3 bases; bases outside gene matches: 5. The CDR3 bases are TGTGCCAGTAGTATAGTGACAGGGGCCATCAAAAACATTCAGTACTTC. It is translated as CASSIVTGAIKNIQYF. Full variable domain (missing parts from reference TRBV19 and TRBJ2-4): DGGITQSPKYLFRKEGQNVTLSCEQNLNHDAMYWYRQDPGQGLRLIYYSQIVNDFQKGDIAEGYSVSREKKESFPLTVTSAQKNPTAFYLCASSIVTGAIKNIQYFGAGTRLSVL.

The gene calls are TRBV9 and TRBJ2-1; D gene unclear. The CDR3 totals 13 residues. Per the germline V gene, CDR1 is SGDLS and CDR2 is YYNGEE. V lost 2 bases and J lost 2, with 5 bases in between. CDR3 in DNA: TGTGCCAGCAGCGTCAGAACCTACAATGAGCAGTTCTTC. This sequence encodes CASSVRTYNEQFF.

Of note for this clone: The junction shows a germline mismatch at one end, possibly a read error. V is TRBV2 and J is TRBJ1-5, with D perhaps matching TRBD1 (6 bases). The CDR3 totals 14 residues. Germline values: CDR1 SNHLY, CDR2 FYNNEI. CDR3 region: CASSFGGLWQLQHF. CDR3 sequence (DNA): TGTGCCAGCAGTTTCGGGGGGCTCTGGCAGCTCCAGCATTTT.

The rearrangement uses TRBV7-8 and TRBJ1-4; D is possibly TRBD1 (6 bases). The CDR3 covers 14 residues. Germline CDR1 and CDR2: SGHVS and FQNEAQ. V lost 6 bases to trimming and J lost 5 bases, with 13 bases between them. Here the CDR3 DNA reads TGTGCCAGCAGTCGGACAGAGGAAAATGAAAAACTGTTTTTT. This sequence encodes CASSRTEENEKLFF.

J is TRBJ1-1 and V is TRBV18; TRBD1 might be the D (6 bases). This CDR3 spans 14 amino acids. Germline V lookup: CDR1 KGHSH, CDR2 LQKENI. V lost 1 base and J lost 1, with 7 bases in between. The CDR3 reads CASSPRQENTEAFF. In DNA, the CDR3 is TGTGCCAGCTCACCACGACAGGAGAACACTGAAGCTTTCTTT.

The chain employs TRBV7-9 and TRBJ1-2; a possible D gene is TRBD1 (6 bases). From germline, CDR1 is SEHNR and CDR2 FQNEAQ (reference sequence). The CDR3 is 15 amino acids. Trimming removed 5 bases at V and 1 base at J, with 14 bases between. The chain's CDR3 is CASSPVDRFNYGYTF. In DNA form, the CDR3 reads TGTGCCAGCAGCCCAGTAGACAGGTTTAACTATGGCTACACCTTC.

The chain couples TRBV10-3 to TRBJ2-4, with 8 nucleotides matching TRBD2. CDR3 length: 17 residues. V lost 2 bases and J lost 7; bases outside the gene matches: 13. Germline V gene lookup returns CDR1 ENHRY and CDR2 SYGVKD. CDR3 protein: CAISEKAAGRGGNIQYF. The CDR3 nucleotides read TGTGCCATCAGTGAGAAAGCGGCCGGGAGGGGTGGGAACATTCAGTACTTC.

The chain joins TRBV7-6 to TRBJ2-1; perhaps TRBD1 as D (5 bases). Per germline, CDR1 SGHVS and CDR2 FNYEAQ. The CDR3 length is 16 residues. V was pared by 6 bases and J by 0 bases, with 15 bases between. CDR3 protein: CASSSPDIFSYNEQFF. The CDR3 region has the DNA TGTGCCAGCAGTTCTCCGGACATATTCTCCTACAATGAGCAGTTCTTC.

The gene calls are TRBV28 and TRBJ2-3, with 11 bases lining up with TRBD2. The ends lost 5 bases at V and 0 bases at J; junction bases unmatched: 1. Per germline, CDR1 MDHEN and CDR2 SYDVKM. There are 15 residues in the CDR3. CDR3 region: CASSLAGGSTDTQYF. The CDR3 DNA reads TGTGCCAGCAGTCTAGCGGGAGGTAGCACAGATACGCAGTATTTT.

The gene calls are TRBV9 and TRBJ2-3; 7 bases fit TRBD2. The CDR3 has 16 amino acids. Germline V gene lookup returns CDR1 SGDLS and CDR2 YYNGEE. With 3 bases clipped from V and 0 bases from J, the junction kept 7 bases outside the gene matches. Here the CDR3 reads CASSAKTSASTDTQYF. The CDR3 DNA is TGTGCCAGCAGCGCGAAAACTAGCGCCAGCACAGATACGCAGTATTTT.

This clone was seen a handful of times. The J gene is TRBJ2-3, the V gene TRBV6-1; D is uncertain. Germline CDR1 MNHNS, CDR2 SASEGT. Trimming left V 6 bases short and J 7 bases short, with 8 bases between. The CDR3 has 11 amino acids. CDR3 amino acids: CASREANTQYF. Here the CDR3 DNA reads TGTGCCAGCAGAGAGGCAAATACGCAGTATTTT.

The chain employs TRBV30 and TRBJ1-5, with D maybe TRBD1 (6 bases). V was clipped by 3 bases and J by 7 bases, with 22 bases between them. CDR3 size: 16 residues. Per germline, CDR1 GTSNPN and CDR2 SVGIG (reference sequence). CDR3 region: CAWRGQPGGLNQPQHF. In nucleotides, the CDR3 is TGTGCCTGGAGGGGCCAACCGGGGGGGCTCAACCAGCCCCAGCATTTT.

This sequence joins TRBV5-6 and TRBJ2-5; D ambiguous. Germline V gene data show CDR1 as SGHDT and CDR2 as YYEEEE. V gave up 4 bases and J gave up 2 bases, with 15 bases separating them. This CDR3 is 15 amino acids long. CDR3 residues: CASSLDAFGQETQYF. The CDR3 coding sequence is TGTGCCAGCAGCCTAGACGCGTTTGGTCAAGAGACCCAGTACTTC.

This clone has just a few counts. The chain joins TRBV16 to TRBJ1-1, with a possible D match to TRBD1 (6 bases). Trimming removed 5 bases at V and 5 bases at J, with 12 bases between. This CDR3 comprises 13 residues. Germline CDR1 is KGHSY and CDR2 is FQNENV. CDR3 region: CASSYGQRTEAFF. CDR3 DNA sequence: TGTGCCAGCAGCTACGGACAGAGGACTGAAGCTTTCTTT. Variable domain in full (rest from reference TRBV16 and TRBJ1-1): GEEVAQTPKHLVRGEGQKAKLYCAPIKGHSYVFWYQQVLKNEFKFLISFQNENVFDETGMPKERFSAKCLPNSPCSLEIQATKLEDSAVYFCASSYGQRTEAFFGQGTRLTVV.

The chain links TRBV10-3 to TRBJ1-5; 10 nucleotides match TRBD1. CDR3 length equals 14 residues. V gave up 5 bases and J gave up 7 bases; unmatched junction bases: 5. CDR1 and CDR2 (germline): ENHRY, SYGVKD. This CDR3 is CAISSGTGDQPQHF. The CDR3 DNA reads TGTGCCATCAGTTCCGGGACAGGGGACCAGCCCCAGCATTTT.